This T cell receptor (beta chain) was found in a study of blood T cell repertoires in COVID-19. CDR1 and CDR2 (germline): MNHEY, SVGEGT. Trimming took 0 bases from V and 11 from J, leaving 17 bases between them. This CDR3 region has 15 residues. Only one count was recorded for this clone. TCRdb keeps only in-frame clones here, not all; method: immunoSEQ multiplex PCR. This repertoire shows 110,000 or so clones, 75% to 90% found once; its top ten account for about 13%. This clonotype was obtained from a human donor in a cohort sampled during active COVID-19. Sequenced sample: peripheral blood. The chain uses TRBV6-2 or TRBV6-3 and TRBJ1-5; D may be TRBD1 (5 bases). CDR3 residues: CASSYSGDWPRSQHF. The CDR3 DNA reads TGTGCCAGCAGTTACTCCGGGGACTGGCCGAGGTCCCAGCATTTT.